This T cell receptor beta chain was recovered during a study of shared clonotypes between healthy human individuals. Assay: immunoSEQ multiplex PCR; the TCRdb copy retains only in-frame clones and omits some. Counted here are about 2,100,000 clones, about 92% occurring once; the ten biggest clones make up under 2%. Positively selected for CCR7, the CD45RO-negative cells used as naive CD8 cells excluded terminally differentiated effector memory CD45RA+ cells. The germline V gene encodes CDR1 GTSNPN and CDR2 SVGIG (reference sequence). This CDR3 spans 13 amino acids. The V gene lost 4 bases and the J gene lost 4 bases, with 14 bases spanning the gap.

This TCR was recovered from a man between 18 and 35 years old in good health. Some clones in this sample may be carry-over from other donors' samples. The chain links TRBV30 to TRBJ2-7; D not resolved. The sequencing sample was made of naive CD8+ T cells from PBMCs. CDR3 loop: CAWTPPMGYEQYF. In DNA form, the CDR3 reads TGTGCCTGGACCCCACCCATGGGTTACGAGCAGTACTTC.